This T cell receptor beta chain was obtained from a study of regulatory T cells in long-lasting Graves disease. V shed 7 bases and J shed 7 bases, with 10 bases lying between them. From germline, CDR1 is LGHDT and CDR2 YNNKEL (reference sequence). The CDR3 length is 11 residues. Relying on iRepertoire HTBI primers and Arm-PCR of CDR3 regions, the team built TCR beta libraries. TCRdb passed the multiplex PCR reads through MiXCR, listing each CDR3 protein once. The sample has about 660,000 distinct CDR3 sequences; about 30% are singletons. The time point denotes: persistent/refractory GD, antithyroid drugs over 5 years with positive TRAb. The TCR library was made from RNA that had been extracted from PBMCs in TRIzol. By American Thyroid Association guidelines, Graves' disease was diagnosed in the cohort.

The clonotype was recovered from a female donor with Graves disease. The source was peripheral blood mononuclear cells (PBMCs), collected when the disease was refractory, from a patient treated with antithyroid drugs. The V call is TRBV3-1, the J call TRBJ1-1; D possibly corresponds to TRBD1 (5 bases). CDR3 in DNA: TGTGCCAGCACCCAGGGTGTTGAAGCTTTCTTT. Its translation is CASTQGVEAFF.